This TCR beta chain is drawn from a study of blood T cell repertoires in COVID-19. Study details: Samples of COVID-19 (acute and convalescent) were obtained from the United States, Italy and Spain. The cDNA or gDNA used as material had been derived from T cells, B-cell-depleted T cells, or PBMCs.

TCRdb's copy holds only in-frame clones and misses some; the assay was immunoSEQ multiplex PCR. The table includes roughly 84,000 clones, around 82% detected once. V trimming: 5 bases; J trimming: 6 bases; junction bases outside the gene matches: 13. Germline CDR1 SGHVS, CDR2 FNYEAQ. The CDR3 runs 17 residues. Sequencing input: peripheral blood. J is TRBJ2-1 and V is TRBV7-6, with TRBD2 matching over 10 bases. The receptor comes from a man aged 55-75 years with COVID-19, enrolled during active disease. CDR3 protein: CASSHRTPSGGGNEQFF. The DNA of the CDR3 is TGTGCCAGCAGCCACCGGACCCCTAGCGGGGGTGGCAATGAGCAGTTCTTC.